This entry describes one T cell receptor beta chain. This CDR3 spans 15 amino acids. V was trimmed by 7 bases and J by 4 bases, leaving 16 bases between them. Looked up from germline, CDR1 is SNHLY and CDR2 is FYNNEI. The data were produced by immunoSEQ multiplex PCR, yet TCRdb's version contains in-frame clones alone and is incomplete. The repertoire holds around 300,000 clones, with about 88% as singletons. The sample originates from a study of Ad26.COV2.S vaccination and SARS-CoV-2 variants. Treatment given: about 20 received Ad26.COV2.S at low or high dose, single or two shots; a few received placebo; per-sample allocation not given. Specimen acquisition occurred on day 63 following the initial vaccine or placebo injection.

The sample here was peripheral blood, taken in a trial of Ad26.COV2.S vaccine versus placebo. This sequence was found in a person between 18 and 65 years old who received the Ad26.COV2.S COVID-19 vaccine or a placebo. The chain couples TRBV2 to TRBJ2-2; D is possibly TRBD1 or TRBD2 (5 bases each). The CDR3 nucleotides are TGTGCCAGCATATTGGGACCGACGTCCACCGGGGAGCTGTTTTTT. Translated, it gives CASILGPTSTGELFF. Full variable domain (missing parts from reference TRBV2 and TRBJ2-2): EPEVTQTPSHQVTQMGQEVILRCVPISNHLYFYWYRQILGQKVEFLVSFYNNEISEKSEIFDDQFSVERPDGSNFTLKIRSTKLEDSAMYFCASILGPTSTGELFFGEGSRLTVL.